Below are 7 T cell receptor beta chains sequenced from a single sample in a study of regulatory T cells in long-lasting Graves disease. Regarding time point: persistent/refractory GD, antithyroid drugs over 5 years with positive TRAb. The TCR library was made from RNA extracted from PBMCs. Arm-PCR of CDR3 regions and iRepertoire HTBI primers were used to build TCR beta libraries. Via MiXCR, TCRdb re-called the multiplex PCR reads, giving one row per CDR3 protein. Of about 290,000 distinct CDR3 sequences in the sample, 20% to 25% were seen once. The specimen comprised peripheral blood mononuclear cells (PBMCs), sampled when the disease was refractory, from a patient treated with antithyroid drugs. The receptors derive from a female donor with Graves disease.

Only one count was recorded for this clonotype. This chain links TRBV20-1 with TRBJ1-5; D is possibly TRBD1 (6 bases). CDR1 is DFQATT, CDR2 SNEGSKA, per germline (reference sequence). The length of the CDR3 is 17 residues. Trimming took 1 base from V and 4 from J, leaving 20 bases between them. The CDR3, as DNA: TGCAGTGCTAGAGCCGTGCGGACAGACACCGGGAATCAGCCCCAGCATTTT. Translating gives CSARAVRTDTGNQPQHF.

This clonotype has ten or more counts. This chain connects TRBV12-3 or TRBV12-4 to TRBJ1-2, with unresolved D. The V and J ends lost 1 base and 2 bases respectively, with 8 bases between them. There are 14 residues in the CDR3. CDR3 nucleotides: TGTGCCAGCAGTTTAGGGCACTCGAACTATGGCTACACCTTC. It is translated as CASSLGHSNYGYTF.

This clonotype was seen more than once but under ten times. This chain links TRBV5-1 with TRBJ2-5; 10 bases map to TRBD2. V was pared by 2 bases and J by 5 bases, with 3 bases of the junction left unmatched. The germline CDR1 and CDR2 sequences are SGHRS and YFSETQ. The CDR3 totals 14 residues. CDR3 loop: CASSFASGSETQYF. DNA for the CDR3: TGCGCCAGCAGCTTCGCTAGCGGGAGTGAGACCCAGTACTTC.

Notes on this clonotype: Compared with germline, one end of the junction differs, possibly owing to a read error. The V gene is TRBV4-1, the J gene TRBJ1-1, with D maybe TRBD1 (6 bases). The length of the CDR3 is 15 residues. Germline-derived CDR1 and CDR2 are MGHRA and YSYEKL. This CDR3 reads CASSQGQALDTEAFF. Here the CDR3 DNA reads TGTGCCAGCAGCCAGGGGCAGGCTTTGGACACTGAAGCTTTCTTT.

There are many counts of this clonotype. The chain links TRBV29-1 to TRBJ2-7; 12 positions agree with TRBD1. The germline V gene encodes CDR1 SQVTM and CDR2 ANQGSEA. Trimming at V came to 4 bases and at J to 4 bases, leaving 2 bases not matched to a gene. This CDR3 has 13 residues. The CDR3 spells CSVGDRGRYEQYF. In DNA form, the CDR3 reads TGCAGCGTTGGGGACAGGGGGCGTTACGAGCAGTACTTC.

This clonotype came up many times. The CDR3 sequence is CSVGQGANYGYTF. In DNA, the CDR3 is TGCAGCGTGGGACAGGGGGCTAACTATGGCTACACCTTC. The chain couples TRBV29-1 to TRBJ1-2, with 11 bases matching TRBD1. The germline gives CDR1 SQVTM, CDR2 ANQGSEA. The CDR3 extends over 13 amino acids. Trimming took 6 bases from V and 0 from J; bases not matched to a gene: 0.

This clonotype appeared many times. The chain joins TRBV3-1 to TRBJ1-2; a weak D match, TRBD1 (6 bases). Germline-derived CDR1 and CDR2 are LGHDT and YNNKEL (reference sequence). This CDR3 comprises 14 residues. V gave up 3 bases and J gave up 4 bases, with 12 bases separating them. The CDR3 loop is CASSHGQLPYGYTF. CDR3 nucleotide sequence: TGTGCCAGCAGCCACGGACAGCTTCCCTATGGCTACACCTTC. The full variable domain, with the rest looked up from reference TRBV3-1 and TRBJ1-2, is DTAVSQTPKYLVTQMGNDKSIKCEQNLGHDTMYWYKQDSKKFLKIMFSYNNKELIINETVPNRFSPKSPDKAHLNLHINSLELGDSAVYFCASSHGQLPYGYTFGSGTRLTVV.